Sequencing of this T cell receptor (beta chain) was carried out in a study of blood T cell repertoires in COVID-19. Overall study context: The study drew acute and convalescent COVID-19 samples from the United States, Italy and Spain. In each case, the material was cDNA or gDNA derived from T cells, B-cell-depleted T cells, or PBMCs.

How the authors handled the data: How many nucleated cells were present was estimated from reference gene primer amplification. Method: immunoSEQ multiplex PCR; TCRdb's copy keeps in-frame clones and lacks some. The DNA gave D and trimming, while V, J and clone size come from that table. This sample has fewer than 300,000 clones, with over 70% found just once. The CDR3 contains 14 residues. V shed 4 bases and J 5 bases; nucleotides not matched to a gene: 7. Looked up from germline, CDR1 is SGHRS and CDR2 is YFSETQ. Sequencing used peripheral blood. The receptor was isolated from an elderly woman with acute or convalescent COVID-19. The chain couples TRBV5-1 to TRBJ2-7; 9 positions agree with TRBD1. This CDR3 is CASSNGQGWDEQYF. For the CDR3, the DNA is TGCGCCAGCAGCAATGGACAGGGGTGGGACGAGCAGTACTTC. The complete variable domain, with remaining parts taken from reference TRBV5-1 and TRBJ2-7, reads KAGVTQTPRYLIKTRGQQVTLSCSPISGHRSVSWYQQTPGQGLQFLFEYFSETQRNKGNFPGRFSGRQFSNSRSEMNVSTLELGDSALYLCASSNGQGWDEQYFGPGTRLTVT.